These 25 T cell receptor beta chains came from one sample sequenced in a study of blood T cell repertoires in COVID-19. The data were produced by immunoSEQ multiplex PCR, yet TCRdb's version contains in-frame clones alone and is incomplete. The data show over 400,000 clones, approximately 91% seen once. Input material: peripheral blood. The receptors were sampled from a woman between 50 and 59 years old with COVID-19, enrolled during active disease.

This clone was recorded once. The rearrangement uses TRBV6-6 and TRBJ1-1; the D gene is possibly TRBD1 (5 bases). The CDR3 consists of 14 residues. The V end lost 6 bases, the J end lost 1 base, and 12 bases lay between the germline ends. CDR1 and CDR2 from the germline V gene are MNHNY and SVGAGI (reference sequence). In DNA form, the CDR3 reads TGTGCCAGCAGCCCCGGGACTCCGAACACTGAAGCTTTCTTT. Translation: CASSPGTPNTEAFF.

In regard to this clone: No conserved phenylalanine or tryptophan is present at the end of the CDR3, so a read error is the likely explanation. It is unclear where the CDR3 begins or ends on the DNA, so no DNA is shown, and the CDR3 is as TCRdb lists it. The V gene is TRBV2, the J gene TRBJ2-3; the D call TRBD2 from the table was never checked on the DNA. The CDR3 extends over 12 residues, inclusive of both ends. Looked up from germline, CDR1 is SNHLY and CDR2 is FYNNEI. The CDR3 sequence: CASEGLAGDFSL.

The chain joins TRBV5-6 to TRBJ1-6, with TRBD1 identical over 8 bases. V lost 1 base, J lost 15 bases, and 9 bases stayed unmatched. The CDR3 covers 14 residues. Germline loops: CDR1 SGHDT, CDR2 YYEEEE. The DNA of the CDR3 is TGTGCCAGCAGCTTGACAGGGGGGATTGTGGGCCTCCACTTT. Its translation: CASSLTGGIVGLHF.

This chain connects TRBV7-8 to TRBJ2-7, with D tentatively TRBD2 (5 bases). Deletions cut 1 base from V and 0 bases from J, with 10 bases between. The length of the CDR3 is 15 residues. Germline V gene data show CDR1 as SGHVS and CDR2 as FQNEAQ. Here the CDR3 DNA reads TGTGCCAGCAGCTTAGGAGGGCCCAGCTCCTACGAGCAGTACTTC. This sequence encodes CASSLGGPSSYEQYF.

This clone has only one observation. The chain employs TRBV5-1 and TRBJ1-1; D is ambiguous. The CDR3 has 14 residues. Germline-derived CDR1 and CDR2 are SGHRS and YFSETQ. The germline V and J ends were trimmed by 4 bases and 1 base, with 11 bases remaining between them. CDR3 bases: TGCGCCAGCAGCCTTGGAGACGGGAACACTGAAGCTTTCTTT. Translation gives CASSLGDGNTEAFF.

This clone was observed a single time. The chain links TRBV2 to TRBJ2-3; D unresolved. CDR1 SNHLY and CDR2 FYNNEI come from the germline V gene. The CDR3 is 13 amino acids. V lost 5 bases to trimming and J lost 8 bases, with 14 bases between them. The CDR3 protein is CASSPLQWSTQYF. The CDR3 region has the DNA TGTGCCAGCAGTCCCCTACAGTGGTCTACGCAGTATTTT.

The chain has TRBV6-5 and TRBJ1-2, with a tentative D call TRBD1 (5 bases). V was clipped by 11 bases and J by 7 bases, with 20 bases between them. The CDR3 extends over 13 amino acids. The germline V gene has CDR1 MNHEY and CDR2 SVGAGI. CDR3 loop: CAAGPRVSAGYTF. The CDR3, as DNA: TGTGCCGCCGGCCCCAGGGTGTCAGCTGGCTACACCTTC.

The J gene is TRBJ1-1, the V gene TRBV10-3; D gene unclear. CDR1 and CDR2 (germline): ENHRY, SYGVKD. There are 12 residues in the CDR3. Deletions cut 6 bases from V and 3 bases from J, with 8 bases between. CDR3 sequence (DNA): TGTGCCATCAGGAACTCCTACACTGAAGCTTTCTTT. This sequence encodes CAIRNSYTEAFF.

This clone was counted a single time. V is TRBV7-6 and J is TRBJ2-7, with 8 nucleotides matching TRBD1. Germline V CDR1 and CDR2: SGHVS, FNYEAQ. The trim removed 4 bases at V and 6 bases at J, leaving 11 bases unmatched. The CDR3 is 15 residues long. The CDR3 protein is CASSSGQGALPEQYF. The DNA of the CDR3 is TGTGCCAGCAGCTCAGGACAGGGAGCGCTTCCCGAGCAGTACTTC.

Written as DNA, the CDR3 is TGTGCCAGTAGGAGAGAGCGCCAGCCCCAGCATTTT. As protein: CASRRERQPQHF. V and J are TRBV19 and TRBJ1-5; D not resolved. Germline V gene sequence: CDR1 LNHDA, CDR2 SQIVND (reference sequence). The ends were cut back, 6 bases at V and 7 bases at J, with 10 bases in the middle. The CDR3 sequence is 12 residues long. The full variable domain, rest sourced from reference TRBV19 and TRBJ1-5, is DGGITQSPKYLFRKEGQNVTLSCEQNLNHDAMYWYRQDPGQGLRLIYYSQIVNDFQKGDIAEGYSVSREKKESFPLTVTSAQKNPTAFYLCASRRERQPQHFGDGTRLSIL.

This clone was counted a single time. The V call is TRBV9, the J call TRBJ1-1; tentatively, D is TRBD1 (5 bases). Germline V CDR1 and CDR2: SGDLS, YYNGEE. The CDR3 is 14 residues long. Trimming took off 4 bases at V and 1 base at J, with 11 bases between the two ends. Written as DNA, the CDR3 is TGTGCCAGCAGCCGACAGACCTCGAACACTGAAGCTTTCTTT. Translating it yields CASSRQTSNTEAFF.

In DNA form, the CDR3 reads TGTGCCAGCAGCACCCAGACAGTGGATACGCAGTATTTT. This gives the protein CASSTQTVDTQYF. The rearrangement links TRBV6-4 to TRBJ2-3, with a weak D call TRBD1 (5 bases). This CDR3 contains 13 residues. CDR1 is MRHNA, CDR2 SNTAGT, per germline. V gave up 6 bases and J gave up 6 bases, with 13 bases separating them.

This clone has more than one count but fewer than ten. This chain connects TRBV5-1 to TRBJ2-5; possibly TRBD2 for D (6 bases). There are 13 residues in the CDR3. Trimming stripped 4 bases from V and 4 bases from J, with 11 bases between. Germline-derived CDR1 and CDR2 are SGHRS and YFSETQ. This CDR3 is CASSPRRAETQYF. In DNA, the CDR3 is TGCGCCAGCAGCCCCCGGAGGGCAGAGACCCAGTACTTC. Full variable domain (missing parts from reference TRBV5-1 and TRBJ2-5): KAGVTQTPRYLIKTRGQQVTLSCSPISGHRSVSWYQQTPGQGLQFLFEYFSETQRNKGNFPGRFSGRQFSNSRSEMNVSTLELGDSALYLCASSPRRAETQYFGPGTRLLVL.

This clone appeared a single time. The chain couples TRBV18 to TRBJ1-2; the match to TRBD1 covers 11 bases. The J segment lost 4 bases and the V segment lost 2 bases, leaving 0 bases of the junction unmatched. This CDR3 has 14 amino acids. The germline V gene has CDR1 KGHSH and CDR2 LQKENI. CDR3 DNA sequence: TGTGCCAGCTCACCAGGGACAGGGGGCTATGGCTACACCTTC. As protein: CASSPGTGGYGYTF.

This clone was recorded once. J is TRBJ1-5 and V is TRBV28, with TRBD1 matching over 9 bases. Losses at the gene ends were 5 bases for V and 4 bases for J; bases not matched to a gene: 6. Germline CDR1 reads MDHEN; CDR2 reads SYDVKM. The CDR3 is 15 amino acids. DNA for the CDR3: TGTGCCAGCAGTCCGCGGGACAGGGCGAATCAGCCCCAGCATTTT. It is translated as CASSPRDRANQPQHF. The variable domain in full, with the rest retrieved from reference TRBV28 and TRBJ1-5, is DVKVTQSSRYLVKRTGEKVFLECVQDMDHENMFWYRQDPGLGLRLIYFSYDVKMKEKGDIPEGYSVSREKKERFSLILESASTNQTSMYLCASSPRDRANQPQHFGDGTRLSIL.

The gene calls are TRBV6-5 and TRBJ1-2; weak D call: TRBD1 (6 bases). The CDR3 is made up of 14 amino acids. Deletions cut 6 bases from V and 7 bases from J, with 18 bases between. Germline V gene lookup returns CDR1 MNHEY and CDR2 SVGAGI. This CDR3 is CASRGYTGSGGYTF. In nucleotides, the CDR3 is TGTGCCAGCAGGGGATATACAGGGTCGGGTGGCTACACCTTC.

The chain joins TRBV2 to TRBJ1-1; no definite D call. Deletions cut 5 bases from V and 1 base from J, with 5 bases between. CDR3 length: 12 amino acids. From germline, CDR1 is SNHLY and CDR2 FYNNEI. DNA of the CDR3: TGTGCCAGCAGTCTAGAGAACACTGAAGCTTTCTTT. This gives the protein CASSLENTEAFF.

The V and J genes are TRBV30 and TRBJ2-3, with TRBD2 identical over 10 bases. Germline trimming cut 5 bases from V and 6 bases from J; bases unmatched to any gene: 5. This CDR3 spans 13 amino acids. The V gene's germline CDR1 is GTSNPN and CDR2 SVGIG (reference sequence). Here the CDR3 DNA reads TGTGCCTGGGAGCGGGGGGGTCTCGATACGCAGTATTTT. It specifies CAWERGGLDTQYF.

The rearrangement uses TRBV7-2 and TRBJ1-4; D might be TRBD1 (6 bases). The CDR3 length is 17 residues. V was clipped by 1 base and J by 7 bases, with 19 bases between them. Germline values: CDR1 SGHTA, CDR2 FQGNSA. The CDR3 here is CASSLGAGQGRGEKLFF. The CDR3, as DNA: TGTGCCAGCAGCTTAGGGGCTGGGCAGGGCAGGGGTGAAAAACTGTTTTTT.

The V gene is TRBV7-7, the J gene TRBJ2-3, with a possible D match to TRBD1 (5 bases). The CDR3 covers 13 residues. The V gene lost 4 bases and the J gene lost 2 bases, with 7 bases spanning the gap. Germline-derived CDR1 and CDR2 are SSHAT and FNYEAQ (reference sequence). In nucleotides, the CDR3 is TGTGCCAGCAGCTCGACAGTCACAGATACGCAGTATTTT. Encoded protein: CASSSTVTDTQYF. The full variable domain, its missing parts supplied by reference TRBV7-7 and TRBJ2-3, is GAGVSQSPRYKVTKRGQDVTLRCDPISSHATLYWYQQALGQGPEFLTYFNYEAQPDKSGLPSDRFSAERPEGSISTLTIQRTEQRDSAMYRCASSSTVTDTQYFGPGTRLTVL.

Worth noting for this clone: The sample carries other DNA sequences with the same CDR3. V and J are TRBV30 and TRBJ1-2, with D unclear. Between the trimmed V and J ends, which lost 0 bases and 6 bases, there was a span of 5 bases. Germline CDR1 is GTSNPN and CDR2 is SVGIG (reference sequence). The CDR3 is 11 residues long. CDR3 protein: CAWSVADGYTF. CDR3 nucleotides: TGTGCCTGGAGTGTAGCCGATGGCTACACCTTC.

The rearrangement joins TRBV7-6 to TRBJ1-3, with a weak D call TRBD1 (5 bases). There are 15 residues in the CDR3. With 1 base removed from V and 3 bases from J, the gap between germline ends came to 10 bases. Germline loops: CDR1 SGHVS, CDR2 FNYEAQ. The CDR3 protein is CASSLGRGFGNTIYF. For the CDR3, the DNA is TGTGCCAGCAGCTTAGGGAGGGGTTTTGGAAACACCATATATTTT.

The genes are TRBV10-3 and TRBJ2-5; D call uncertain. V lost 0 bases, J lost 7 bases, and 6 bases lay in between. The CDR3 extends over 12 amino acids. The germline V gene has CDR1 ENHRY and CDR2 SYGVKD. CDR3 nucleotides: TGTGCCATCAGTGAGTCTATCGGGACCCAGTACTTC. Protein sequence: CAISESIGTQYF.

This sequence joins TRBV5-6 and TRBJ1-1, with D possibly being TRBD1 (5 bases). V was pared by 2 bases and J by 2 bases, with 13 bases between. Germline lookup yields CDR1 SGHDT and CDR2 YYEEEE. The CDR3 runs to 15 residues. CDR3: CASSFPTEINTEAFF. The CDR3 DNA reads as TGTGCCAGCAGCTTCCCGACAGAGATAAACACTGAAGCTTTCTTT.

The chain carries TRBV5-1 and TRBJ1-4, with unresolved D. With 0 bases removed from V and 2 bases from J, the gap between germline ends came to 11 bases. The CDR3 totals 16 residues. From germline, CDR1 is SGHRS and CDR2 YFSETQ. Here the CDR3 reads CASSLAGDTTNEKLFF. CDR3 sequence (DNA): TGCGCCAGCAGCTTGGCCGGGGATACTACTAATGAAAAACTGTTTTTT.